This T cell receptor (beta chain) derives from a study of blood T cell repertoires in COVID-19. Study as a whole: The United States, Italy and Spain were the sources of the acute and convalescent COVID-19 samples. PBMCs, B-cell-depleted T cells, or T cells provided the cDNA or gDNA that made up the material.

Per the original methods: Cell counts per sample came from amplifying reference gene primers. The repertoire was sequenced with immunoSEQ multiplex PCR; TCRdb's copy has only in-frame clones and lacks some. V, J and clone size reflect that table, while D and trimming were determined from the DNA. The sample yields roughly 200,000 clones, roughly 80% seen once. Germline V gene data show CDR1 as LGHNA and CDR2 as YNFKEQ. CDR3 length equals 16 residues. Trimming shortened V by 0 bases and J by 3 bases, and 15 bases separated the two germline ends. The genes are TRBV4-2 and TRBJ2-7; possible D gene TRBD2, 6 bases. This receptor was identified in a woman aged 60-75 years with COVID-19, enrolled during active disease. Sequencing was performed on peripheral blood. In DNA form, the CDR3 reads TGTGCCAGCAGCCAAGAGCGGGACCTCCACGTCTACGAGCAGTACTTC. Translating it yields CASSQERDLHVYEQYF.